This record concerns one T cell receptor beta chain sequence. Its antigen is not identified. This sample is drawn from a study of cytomegalovirus exposure and HLA in healthy donors. Study-wide points: Earlier results showed most TCR beta V segments being productive about 87% or about 30% of the time. As a later analysis revealed, the rate of TCR association differed by HLA locus, with DRB1 most and HLA-C fewest. There were some public TCRs occurring in many donors, but most TCR sequences were rare. Indistinguishability led to the exclusion of some V segments, TRBV6-2 and TRBV6-3 included.

Deletions cut 2 bases from V and 2 bases from J, with 11 bases between. Germline V lookup: CDR1 SNHLY, CDR2 FYNNEI. The length of the CDR3 is 15 residues. Primers included in the PCR were 60 Vbeta and 13 Jbeta primers. TCRdb keeps only in-frame clones here, not all; method: immunoSEQ multiplex PCR. The table shows some 89,000 clones, with less than 80% occurring only once. This TCR was sampled from a woman aged 40 to 50 in good health and CMV-seropositive. Source material: PBMCs. The V and J genes are TRBV2 and TRBJ2-3, with a weak D call TRBD2 (6 bases). DNA for the CDR3: TGTGCCAGCAGTGAAAGACTAGGGAACACAGATACGCAGTATTTT. Residues: CASSERLGNTDTQYF.